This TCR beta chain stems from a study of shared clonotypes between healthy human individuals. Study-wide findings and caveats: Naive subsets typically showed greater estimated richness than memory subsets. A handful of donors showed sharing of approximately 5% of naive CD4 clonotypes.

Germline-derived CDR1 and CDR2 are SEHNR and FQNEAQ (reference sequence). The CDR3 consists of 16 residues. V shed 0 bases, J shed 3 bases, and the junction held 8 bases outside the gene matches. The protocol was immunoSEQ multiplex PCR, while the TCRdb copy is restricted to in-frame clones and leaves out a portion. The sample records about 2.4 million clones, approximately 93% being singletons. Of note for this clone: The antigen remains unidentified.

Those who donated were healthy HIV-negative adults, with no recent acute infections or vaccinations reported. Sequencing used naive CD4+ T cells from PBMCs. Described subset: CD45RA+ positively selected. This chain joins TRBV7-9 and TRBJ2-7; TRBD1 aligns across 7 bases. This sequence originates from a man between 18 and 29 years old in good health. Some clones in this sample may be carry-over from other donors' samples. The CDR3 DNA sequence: TGTGCCAGCAGCTTAGCAACCGGGACAGAGAACTACGAGCAGTACTTC. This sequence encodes CASSLATGTENYEQYF.